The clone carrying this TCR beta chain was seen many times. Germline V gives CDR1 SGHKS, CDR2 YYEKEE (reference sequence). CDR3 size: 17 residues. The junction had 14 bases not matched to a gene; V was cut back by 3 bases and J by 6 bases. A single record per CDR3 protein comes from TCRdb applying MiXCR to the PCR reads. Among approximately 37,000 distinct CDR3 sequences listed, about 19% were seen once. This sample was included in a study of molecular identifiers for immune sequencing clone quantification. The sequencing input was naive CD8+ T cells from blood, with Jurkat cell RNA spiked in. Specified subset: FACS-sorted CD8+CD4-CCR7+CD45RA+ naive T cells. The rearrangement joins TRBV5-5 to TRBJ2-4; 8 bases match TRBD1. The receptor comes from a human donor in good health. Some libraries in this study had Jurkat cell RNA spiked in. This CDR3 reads CASSSPHGQGGLNIQYF. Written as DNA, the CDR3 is TGTGCCAGCAGCTCCCCCCACGGACAGGGAGGTTTAAACATTCAGTACTTC. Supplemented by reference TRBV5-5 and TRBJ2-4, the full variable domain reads DAGVTQSPTHLIKTRGQQVTLRCSPISGHKSVSWYQQVLGQGPQFIFQYYEKEERGRGNFPDRFSARQFPNYSSELNVNALLLGDSALYLCASSSPHGQGGLNIQYFGAGTRLSVL.